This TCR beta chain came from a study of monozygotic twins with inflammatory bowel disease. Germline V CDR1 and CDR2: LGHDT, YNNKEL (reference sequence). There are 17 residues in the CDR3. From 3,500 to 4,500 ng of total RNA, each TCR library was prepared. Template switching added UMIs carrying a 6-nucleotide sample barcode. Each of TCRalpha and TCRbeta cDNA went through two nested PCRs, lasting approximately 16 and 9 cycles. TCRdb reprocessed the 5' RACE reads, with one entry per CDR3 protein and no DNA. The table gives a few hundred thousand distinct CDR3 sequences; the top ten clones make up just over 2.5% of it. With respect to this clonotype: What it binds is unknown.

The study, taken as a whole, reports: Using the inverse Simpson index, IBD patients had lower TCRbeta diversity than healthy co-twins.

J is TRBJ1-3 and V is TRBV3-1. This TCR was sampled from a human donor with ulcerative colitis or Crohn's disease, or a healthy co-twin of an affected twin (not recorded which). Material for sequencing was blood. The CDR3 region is CASRLRGGDLSGNTIYF.